One TCR beta chain is described in this entry. Its antigen is currently not known. No base quality values were provided; no much bigger clone lies one nucleotide off. Library creation used the immunoSEQ multiplex PCR assay. Genomic DNA from the sorted T-cell subsets was used to amplify and sequence rearranged TCR beta chain products. The authors processed their data as follows. Shannon entropy and Simpson indices were used to measure how diverse the repertoire of productive TCR beta rearrangements was. To assess clonal expansion, the frequencies of the 100 most abundant productive TCR beta clonotypes were added up as a share of total reads. The TRB repertoires were scored with a self-reactivity index that is based on amino acid usage at CDR3beta positions 6 and 7. Two-way ANOVA was used for repertoire analyses, and Student t or Mann-Whitney tests were used for flow cytometric analyses. Sourced from immuneACCESS, this table was stored by TCRdb with only in-frame sequences that have V and J called. A share of the clones is absent; for the studies checked, an unresolved V gene accounts for under half, and the remainder has no known explanation. That table gives V, J and clone size, and the DNA gave D and trimming. In this sample the table shows around 22,000 clones, about 92% of which occur a single time. The leading ten clones occupy about 0.73% of the sample.

According to the germline V gene, CDR1 reads SNHLY and CDR2 reads FYNNEI. V is clipped by 4 bases and J by 6 bases, and the sequence between their germline boundaries is 9 bases long. The CDR3 covers 13 residues, taking in both the cysteine and the phenylalanine. Solely the CDR3 DNA is kept, with 39 bases framed from the first base. This sample was included in a study of regulatory and conventional T cells in RAG deficiency (dated by TCRdb to 2016 to 2017). For the wider study: High-throughput TCR beta sequencing was used to compare the diversity and composition of the Treg, conventional CD4+ and CD8+ T cell repertoires of RAG-deficient patients with those of healthy controls.

Study-wide findings and limitations: All patient T-cell subsets had shorter CDR3 lengths; Omenn syndrome patients showed >75% Treg-Tconv repertoire overlap at nucleotide and amino acid level. For some subjects, some T-cell subset analyses were not performed. Unique TCR beta sequences from Treg cells were around 100-fold fewer in Omenn syndrome and CID/AS patients than controls, versus around 9.6-fold for other subsets. Rather than being bona fide Treg cells, the sorted CD25-high CD127-low cells in Omenn syndrome patients may represent peripherally activated cells. Compared with control T-cell subpopulations, RAG-deficient patients had much lower Shannon entropy and higher Simpson indices.

Before genomic DNA was extracted, conventional CD4+ T cells were isolated from blood as CD25-low CD127-high cells. Several healthy control donors were used as the comparison group for repertoire analyses. These data also featured in a second study, about regulatory T cells. That second publication adds: In the multiplex PCR, 52 forward TRBV primers and 13 reverse TRBJ primers were used, and assay-based and computational corrections were applied for amplification bias. In patients, repertoires had restricted unique TRB V-J pairs and skewed V and J gene usage, with regulatory T cells showing the most marked changes. Between CD3G-deficient patients and healthy controls, the study compared T-cell receptor beta repertoires in sorted regulatory T cells, conventional CD4+ T cells and CD8+ T cells. Ficoll density separation was used to isolate peripheral blood mononuclear cells. Rearranged TRB loci were amplified from genomic DNA by multiplex PCR within the immunoSEQ assay. TRB amplicons were sequenced using an Illumina HiSeq platform. Custom algorithms error-filtered the raw sequences and aligned the raw sequences to reference gene sequences, after which the immunoSEQ online tools were used for analysis. Frequencies of productive and nonproductive TRB rearrangements were evaluated among both unique and total sequences. Group comparisons used t tests, Mann-Whitney tests or two-way ANOVA run in Prism software.

This clonotype was obtained from a human donor in good health. The sequenced sample consisted of CD4+ T cells sorted from blood. Recombination connected TRBV2 to TRBJ2-2, with no confident D gene call. The CDR3 region has the sequence CASSGSRAGELFF. In nucleotides, the sequence is TGTGCCAGCAGTGGAAGCAGAGCCGGGGAGCTGTTTTTT.